This T cell receptor beta chain was documented in a study of T cell responses to AZD1222 COVID-19 vaccine. Study observations and caveats: Samples come after the peak T cell response, not at day 14. There were mostly white British donors and more females than males, and clonal diversity was possibly underestimated. Baseline antibody screening turned up just a handful of seropositive AZD1222 recipients. CD4 TCRs associated with vaccination spanned spike, dominating at 160-218 and 743-854.

A note on this clone: What it binds is unknown.

Data came from immunoSEQ multiplex PCR; TCRdb stores just in-frame clones and leaves some out. The sample records roughly 160,000 clones, about 92% being singletons. The CDR3 totals 14 residues. V lost 8 bases to trimming and J lost 4 bases; unmatched junction nucleotides: 9. Germline-derived CDR1 and CDR2 are MNHEY and SVGAGI. This sequence originates from an adult in good health. Specimen: peripheral blood, collected on day 0 of AZD1222 vaccination. The chain recombines TRBV6-5 with TRBJ1-1, with 8 bases that match TRBD1. The CDR3 loop is CASFFFQGATEAFF. The CDR3 bases are TGTGCCAGCTTTTTCTTCCAGGGGGCCACTGAAGCTTTCTTT.